The TCR beta chain described here comes from a study of Tregs in tolerant kidney transplant recipients (dated by TCRdb to between 2018 and 2020). As for the study more broadly: The study applied TCRbeta sequencing to find donor-specific regulatory T cells before combined kidney and bone marrow transplantation and then followed those same cells after transplant. Broad study findings and their caveats: PCR primers changed over time for some patients, so nucleotide-level comparison across those patients' samples was not possible. The study was limited by small patient numbers, and the findings need validation in larger populations and under other immunosuppression protocols. Donor-specific Treg expansion exceeded global Treg expansion in tolerant patients, suggesting antigen-driven rather than nonspecific expansion. The most biologically relevant and donor-specific TCRbeta repertoire appeared to be identified by expanding Tregs with activated donor B cells. Biological reproducibility was not examined directly, but technical replication error appeared to be minimal.

For this clone: Which antigen it targets is not known.

For TCRbeta CDR3 sequencing, genomic DNA from the sorted cells was extracted using the QIAGEN DNeasy Blood and Tissue Kit. High-throughput TCRbeta CDR3 sequencing, including PCR amplification with bias correction and internal controls, was performed commercially through immunoSEQ. Concerning the study's data processing: Unique productive TCRbeta sequences were defined by CDR3 nucleotide sequence where primers matched, otherwise by CDR3 amino acid sequence with Vbeta and Jbeta genes. To correct for sorting error, sequences found in more than one sorted population at a frequency ratio of 2:1 or less were discarded, and the remaining shared sequences were assigned to the population with the higher frequency. A sequence was defined as donor-reactive if the sequence was expanded at least 5-fold in CFSE-low cells compared with unstimulated cells and had a frequency of at least 0.01% in CFSE-low cells. Repertoire divergence was quantified by Jensen-Shannon divergence calculated from the top 100 TCRbeta sequences ranked by frequency. For any sample with multiple sequencing runs, sorting error was corrected in each run separately before the runs were pooled. Drawn from immuneACCESS, this table holds only the in-frame rearrangements with V and J called that TCRdb kept. Clones are partly lost; checked studies trace under half to an unresolved V gene and leave the rest unexplained. V and J calls and clone size are given by that table; D and trimming were obtained from the DNA. This sample's table has entries for about 23,000 clones. Together, the top ten hold approximately 3.7% of the sample.

The sample's time point, from its label and the paper: 6 months after combined kidney and bone marrow transplant. Transplants used related donors with nonmyeloablative bone marrow transplantation; mixed chimerism was transient in the human trials. Unstimulated Tregs (CD4+CD25+CD127-), CD4+ non-Tregs (CD4+CD25-), CD4 and CD8 cells were FACS-sorted from thawed PBMCs. Several combined kidney and bone marrow transplant recipients from the ITN036ST trial were included as patients, and samples were available only from these trial subjects. Healthy control blood was processed to PBMCs with a Ficoll density gradient and then cryopreserved, whereas patient PBMCs were collected both before and after transplant. This TCR derives from a human patient who received a combined kidney and bone marrow transplant. Some T cells may derive from the graft donor when a transplant has been performed. The sequences come from CD4+ T cells from blood (PBMCs), collected 6 months after the transplant.

The CDR3 protein: CASSPSRGVYNEQFF. The CDR3 bases that were read are TGTGCCAGCAGCCCTAGTAGGGGCGTCTACAATGAG. The chain is encoded by TRBV11-3 joined to TRBJ2-1, and perhaps TRBD1 as D gene, on 5 matching bases. Read coverage stops 3 residues before the CDR3 terminus; the germline J gene supplies the remainder. V loses 5 bases, J loses 3 bases, and the germline ends lie 14 bases apart. Including cysteine and phenylalanine, the CDR3 has 15 amino acids. The DNA covers only part of the CDR3, 36 bases in frame from base 1. From the germline V gene, CDR1 is SGHNT and CDR2 is YENEEA.